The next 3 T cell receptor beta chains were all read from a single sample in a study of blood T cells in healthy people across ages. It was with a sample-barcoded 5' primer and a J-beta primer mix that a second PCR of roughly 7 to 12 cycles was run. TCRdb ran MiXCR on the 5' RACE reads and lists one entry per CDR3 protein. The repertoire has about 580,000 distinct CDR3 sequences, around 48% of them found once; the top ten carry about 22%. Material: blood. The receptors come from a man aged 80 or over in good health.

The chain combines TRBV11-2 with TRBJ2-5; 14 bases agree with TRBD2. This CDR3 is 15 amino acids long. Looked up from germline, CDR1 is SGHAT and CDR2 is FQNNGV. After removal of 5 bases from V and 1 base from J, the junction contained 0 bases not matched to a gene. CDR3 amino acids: CASSGTSGGQETQYF. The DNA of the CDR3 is TGTGCCAGCAGCGGGACTAGCGGGGGCCAAGAGACCCAGTACTTC.

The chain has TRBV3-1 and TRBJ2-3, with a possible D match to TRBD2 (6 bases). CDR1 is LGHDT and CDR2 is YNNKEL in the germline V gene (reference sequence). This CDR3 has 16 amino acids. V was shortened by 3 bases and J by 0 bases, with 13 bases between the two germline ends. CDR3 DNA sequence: TGTGCCAGCAGCCACTTTCCTAGCGCTAGCACAGATACGCAGTATTTT. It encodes CASSHFPSASTDTQYF.

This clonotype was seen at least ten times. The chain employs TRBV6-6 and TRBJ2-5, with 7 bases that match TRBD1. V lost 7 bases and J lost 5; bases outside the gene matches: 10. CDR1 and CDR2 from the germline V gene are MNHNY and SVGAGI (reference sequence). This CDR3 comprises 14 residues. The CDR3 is CASTVTGARETQYF. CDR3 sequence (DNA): TGTGCCAGCACCGTTACAGGGGCCCGGGAGACCCAGTACTTC.